Shown below are 15 T cell receptor beta chains from a single sample sequenced in a study of siplizumab effects on memory and regulatory T cells. TCRdb keeps only in-frame clones here, not all; method: immunoSEQ multiplex PCR. The data contain tens of thousands of clones, roughly 86% of them seen just once; the ten biggest clones take up approximately 1.5%. Specimen: Tregs sorted from blood. The receptors shown here come from a human donor in good health.

The chain links TRBV19 to TRBJ1-1, with D perhaps TRBD1 (5 bases). The ends were cut back, 9 bases at V and 6 bases at J, with 17 bases in the middle. The CDR3 totals 13 residues. Germline V gene sequence: CDR1 LNHDA, CDR2 SQIVND (reference sequence). The CDR3 loop is CASSKGSLAEAFF. The CDR3 nucleotides read TGTGCCAGCTCTAAGGGGAGCTTGGCTGAAGCTTTCTTT.

V gene TRBV28 combines with J gene TRBJ1-2; 7 nucleotides match TRBD1. The V segment lost 6 bases and the J segment 5 bases; nucleotides outside the gene matches: 12. Germline values: CDR1 MDHEN, CDR2 SYDVKM. This CDR3 contains 15 residues. The CDR3 coding sequence is TGTGCCAGCAGCTCCCAGGGGGGGGGATATTATGGCTACACCTTC. Amino acid sequence: CASSSQGGGYYGYTF.

The rearrangement links TRBV18 to TRBJ2-5; D call uncertain. The germline V gene has CDR1 KGHSH and CDR2 LQKENI. The CDR3 has 17 residues. Trimming left V 3 bases short and J 0 bases short, with 17 bases between. This CDR3 is CASSPPVGSYYQETQYF. The CDR3 coding sequence is TGTGCCAGCTCACCTCCCGTCGGGTCCTACTACCAAGAGACCCAGTACTTC.

This clone was recorded only once. The chain is built from TRBV18 and TRBJ2-7; 10 bases are a match to TRBD1. This CDR3 has 15 amino acids. The germline V gene has CDR1 KGHSH and CDR2 LQKENI. Germline trimming cut 2 bases from V and 3 bases from J; bases unmatched to any gene: 4. The CDR3 loop reads CASSPATGGFYEQYF. The CDR3 DNA sequence: TGTGCCAGCTCACCAGCGACAGGGGGCTTCTACGAGCAGTACTTC.

This clone has a single count. The rearrangement joins TRBV19 to TRBJ2-3; a weak D match, TRBD2 (6 bases). Trimming took 10 bases from V and 5 from J, leaving 19 bases between them. The germline V gene has CDR1 LNHDA and CDR2 SQIVND (reference sequence). The CDR3 is 14 amino acids. CDR3 in amino acids: CATKLGLAKDTQYF. The CDR3 DNA sequence: TGTGCCACCAAACTGGGGCTAGCGAAAGATACGCAGTATTTT.

The chain couples TRBV29-1 to TRBJ2-5, with TRBD1 matching 7 bases. Trimming at V came to 6 bases and at J to 5 bases, leaving 3 bases not matched to a gene. CDR3 size: 11 residues. Germline values: CDR1 SQVTM, CDR2 ANQGSEA. DNA for the CDR3: TGCAGCGTAAAGACAGGGGAGACCCAGTACTTC. Translated, it gives CSVKTGETQYF.

The chain uses TRBV5-1 and TRBJ2-3; a weak D match, TRBD2 (6 bases). The germline V gene has CDR1 SGHRS and CDR2 YFSETQ. This CDR3 is 18 amino acids long. Trimming took 0 bases from V and 0 from J, leaving 17 bases between them. This chain's CDR3 is CASSLGWGGTASTDTQYF. CDR3 coding DNA: TGCGCCAGCAGCTTGGGATGGGGCGGGACGGCTAGCACAGATACGCAGTATTTT.

The chain has TRBV5-1 and TRBJ2-7; 7 bases align to TRBD1. Losses at the gene ends were 2 bases for V and 4 bases for J; bases not matched to a gene: 6. CDR3 length: 14 amino acids. Germline lookup yields CDR1 SGHRS and CDR2 YFSETQ. The CDR3 nucleotides read TGCGCCAGCAGCTTAACAGGGGTCCGGTACGAGCAGTACTTC. Encoded protein: CASSLTGVRYEQYF.

V usage is TRBV11-1 and J usage is TRBJ2-2; a possible D gene is TRBD2 (6 bases). V gave up 1 base and J gave up 3 bases, with 9 bases separating them. CDR1 is SGHAT and CDR2 is FQDESV in the germline V gene (reference sequence). CDR3 size: 15 residues. The CDR3 coding sequence is TGTGCCAGCAGCTTAGAGACTAGGGACACCGGGGAGCTGTTTTTT. Translating gives CASSLETRDTGELFF. Full variable domain (missing parts from reference TRBV11-1 and TRBJ2-2): EAEVAQSPRYKITEKSQAVAFWCDPISGHATLYWYRQILGQGPELLVQFQDESVVDDSQLPKDRFSAERLKGVDSTLKIQPAELGDSAMYLCASSLETRDTGELFFGEGSRLTVL.

V gene TRBV7-2 combines with J gene TRBJ1-2, with unresolved D. There are 15 residues in the CDR3. The V end was cut by 4 bases, the J end by 3 bases, with 15 bases between. Germline V gene lookup returns CDR1 SGHTA and CDR2 FQGNSA. CDR3 in amino acids: CASSSPRAGHYGYTF. As DNA, the CDR3 is TGTGCCAGCAGCTCCCCCCGGGCAGGTCACTATGGCTACACCTTC.

This clone was seen just once. In DNA form, the CDR3 reads TGCGCCAGCAGAACTAGATTCTCCTACAATGAGCAGTTCTTC. This sequence encodes CASRTRFSYNEQFF. The V gene is TRBV10-1, the J gene TRBJ2-1; TRBD2 might be the D (5 bases). This CDR3 has 14 residues. Germline CDR1 is WNHNN and CDR2 is SYGVQD (reference sequence). V was trimmed by 6 bases and J by 0 bases, leaving 9 bases between them.

The chain is built from TRBV18 and TRBJ2-2, with D perhaps TRBD1 (5 bases). This CDR3 is built from 15 residues. The V and J ends lost 3 bases and 5 bases respectively, with 13 bases between them. Germline V CDR1 and CDR2: KGHSH, LQKENI. The CDR3 DNA reads TGTGCCAGCTCACCCCAGGCAGGGTTGACCGGGGAGCTGTTTTTT. Amino acid sequence: CASSPQAGLTGELFF.

This clone has only a few counts. The chain recombines TRBV10-3 with TRBJ2-3; 10 bases align to TRBD2. The CDR3 runs 15 residues. Germline trimming cut 6 bases from V and 6 bases from J; bases unmatched to any gene: 9. Germline CDR1 reads ENHRY; CDR2 reads SYGVKD. In nucleotides, the CDR3 is TGTGCCATCAGGAGAAGCGGGGGGGCCCGGGATACGCAGTATTTT. Residues: CAIRRSGGARDTQYF.

A single count supports this clone. The chain links TRBV5-5 to TRBJ2-6; perhaps TRBD1 as D (6 bases). V lost 1 base to trimming and J lost 2 bases, with 7 bases between them. This CDR3 contains 15 residues. CDR1 is SGHKS and CDR2 is YYEKEE in the germline V gene (reference sequence). The CDR3 sequence is CASSLWTAGANVLTF. The CDR3 coding sequence is TGTGCCAGCAGCTTGTGGACAGCTGGGGCCAACGTCCTGACTTTC.

This rearrangement joins TRBV21-1 to TRBJ1-1; the D call TRBD1 from the table was never checked on the DNA. TRBV21-1 is marked as a pseudogene. This CDR3 comprises 16 residues. The CDR3: CASSKATGTGNTEAFF. The DNA for the CDR3 is TGTGCCAGCAGCAAAGCAACCGGGACAGGGAACACTGAAGCTTTCTTT.